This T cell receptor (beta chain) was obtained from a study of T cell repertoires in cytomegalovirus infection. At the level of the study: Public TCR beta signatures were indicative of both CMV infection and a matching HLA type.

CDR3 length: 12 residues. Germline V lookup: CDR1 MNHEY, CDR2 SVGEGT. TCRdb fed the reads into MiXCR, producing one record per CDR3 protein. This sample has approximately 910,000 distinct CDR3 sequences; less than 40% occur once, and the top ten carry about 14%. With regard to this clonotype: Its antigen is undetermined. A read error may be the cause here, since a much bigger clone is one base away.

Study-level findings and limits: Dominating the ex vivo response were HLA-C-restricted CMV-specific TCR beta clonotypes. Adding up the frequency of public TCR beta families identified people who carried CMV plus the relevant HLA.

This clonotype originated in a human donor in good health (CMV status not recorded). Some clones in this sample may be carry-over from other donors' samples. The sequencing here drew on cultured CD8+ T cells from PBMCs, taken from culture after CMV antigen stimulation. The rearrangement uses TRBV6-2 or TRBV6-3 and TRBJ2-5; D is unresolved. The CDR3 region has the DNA TGTGCCTGCAGTTACTCGAAAGAGACCCAGTACTTC. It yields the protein CACSYSKETQYF.